The 30 T cell receptor beta chains below come from one sample, sequenced in a study of radiotherapy plus CTLA-4 blockade in lung cancer. Only in-frame clones appear in the TCRdb table, and some are missing; sequencing was by immunoSEQ multiplex PCR. The sample includes roughly 69,000 clones, approximately 76% of them seen just once. Here the sequenced sample was peripheral blood, taken from a patient treated with radiotherapy plus ipilimumab. All receptors derive from a human donor with non-small cell lung cancer whose response to radiotherapy plus ipilimumab could not be evaluated. Some clones in this sample may be carry-over from other donors' samples.

This clone was recorded a few times. CDR3 in amino acids: CASSDEVGSPLHF. The CDR3 region has the DNA TGTGCCAGCAGTGACGAGGTCGGCTCACCCCTCCACTTT. The V and J genes are TRBV6-4 and TRBJ1-6, with D hard to call. V was clipped by 2 bases and J by 10 bases, with 9 bases between them. Germline values: CDR1 MRHNA, CDR2 SNTAGT. This CDR3 is 13 amino acids long.

J is TRBJ2-7 and V is TRBV4-1, with D maybe TRBD1 (6 bases). CDR3 length equals 13 residues. Trimming cost V 4 bases and J 3 bases, with 10 bases left between them. Germline loops: CDR1 MGHRA, CDR2 YSYEKL. CDR3 bases: TGCGCCAGCAGCCTGACAGGATTCTACGAGCAGTACTTC. This sequence encodes CASSLTGFYEQYF.

The V gene is TRBV19, the J gene TRBJ2-5; a weak D match, TRBD2 (6 bases). Germline CDR1 LNHDA, CDR2 SQIVND (reference sequence). The CDR3 has 15 residues. Between the trimmed V and J ends, which lost 4 bases and 4 bases, there was a span of 16 bases. CDR3 DNA sequence: TGTGCCAGTAGTAGGGGTCCGGGCGGGGCAGAGACCCAGTACTTC. It specifies CASSRGPGGAETQYF. The variable domain in full, completed from reference TRBV19 and TRBJ2-5, reads DGGITQSPKYLFRKEGQNVTLSCEQNLNHDAMYWYRQDPGQGLRLIYYSQIVNDFQKGDIAEGYSVSREKKESFPLTVTSAQKNPTAFYLCASSRGPGGAETQYFGPGTRLLVL.

This chain uses TRBV19 with TRBJ2-3; 7 bases align to TRBD2. The length of the CDR3 is 15 residues. V lost 8 bases to trimming and J lost 1 base; unmatched junction nucleotides: 9. CDR1 and CDR2 (germline): LNHDA, SQIVND (reference sequence). This CDR3 reads CASRRSGVGTDTQYF. CDR3 DNA sequence: TGTGCCAGTCGAAGGAGCGGGGTTGGCACAGATACGCAGTATTTT.

The chain combines TRBV7-2 with TRBJ2-5, with 15 bases aligning to TRBD2. This CDR3 contains 18 residues. J was trimmed by 5 bases and V by 1 base; bases with no gene match: 8. Germline V CDR1 and CDR2: SGHTA, FQGNSA. The DNA for the CDR3 is TGTGCCAGCAGCTTAGTTCGGACTAGCGGGGGGGAGGGGGAGACCCAGTACTTC. It translates to CASSLVRTSGGEGETQYF. Looking up the rest from reference TRBV7-2 and TRBJ2-5 gives the full variable domain: GAGVSQSPSNKVTEKGKDVELRCDPISGHTALYWYRQSLGQGLEFLIYFQGNSAPDKSGLPSDRFSAERTGGSVSTLTIQRTQQEDSAVYLCASSLVRTSGGEGETQYFGPGTRLLVL.

This chain uses TRBV11-1 with TRBJ2-7; possible D gene TRBD2, 7 bases. Trimming left V 5 bases short and J 5 bases short, with 13 bases between. CDR1 and CDR2 (germline): SGHAT, FQDESV (reference sequence). CDR3 size: 13 residues. The CDR3 here is CASSITGRDEQYF. CDR3 bases: TGTGCCAGCAGCATTACAGGGAGGGACGAGCAGTACTTC. Complete variable domain (other parts from reference TRBV11-1 and TRBJ2-7): EAEVAQSPRYKITEKSQAVAFWCDPISGHATLYWYRQILGQGPELLVQFQDESVVDDSQLPKDRFSAERLKGVDSTLKIQPAELGDSAMYLCASSITGRDEQYFGPGTRLTVT.

The genes are TRBV4-1 and TRBJ2-5; D might be TRBD2 (6 bases). The ends were cut back, 4 bases at V and 7 bases at J, with 13 bases in the middle. CDR1 is MGHRA and CDR2 is YSYEKL in the germline V gene. The CDR3 runs 13 residues. Written as DNA, the CDR3 is TGCGCCAGCAGCCCCGGGGCGGAGGGGACCCAGTACTTC. Protein product: CASSPGAEGTQYF.

This clone has only a few counts. V gene TRBV4-1 combines with J gene TRBJ2-7, with 7 bases that match TRBD1. There are 15 residues in the CDR3. The germline gives CDR1 MGHRA, CDR2 YSYEKL. The V segment lost 0 bases and the J segment 4 bases; nucleotides outside the gene matches: 6. CDR3 in amino acids: CASSQDWGQPYEQYF. The CDR3 DNA follows: TGCGCCAGCAGCCAAGATTGGGGACAGCCTTACGAGCAGTACTTC.

The gene calls are TRBV4-1 and TRBJ2-5; D unresolved. The CDR3 contains 15 residues. The germline CDR1 and CDR2 sequences are MGHRA and YSYEKL. Between the trimmed V and J ends, which lost 1 base and 4 bases, there was a span of 13 bases. CDR3 protein: CASSQGHLGRETQYF. The DNA of the CDR3 is TGCGCCAGCAGCCAAGGACACCTTGGGCGAGAGACCCAGTACTTC.

The rearrangement uses TRBV28 and TRBJ2-7, with 8 bases matching TRBD2. The CDR3 covers 14 residues. V dropped 4 bases and J dropped 5; count of bases not matched to a gene: 7. The germline V gene has CDR1 MDHEN and CDR2 SYDVKM. CDR3: CASSSGGGTNEQYF. CDR3 sequence (DNA): TGTGCCAGCAGTTCGGGAGGGGGGACGAACGAGCAGTACTTC.

This chain joins TRBV6-5 and TRBJ2-6; 8 bases line up with TRBD1. Germline V gives CDR1 MNHEY, CDR2 SVGAGI. Unmatched junction bases numbered 3, after V lost 4 bases and J lost 4 bases. This CDR3 spans 15 amino acids. The CDR3 DNA is TGTGCCAGCAGTTCCTACAGGGGGGGGGCCAACGTCCTGACTTTC. Its protein product is CASSSYRGGANVLTF.

V usage is TRBV29-1 and J usage is TRBJ2-3; the D is unclear. This CDR3 has 11 residues. Germline CDR1 reads SQVTM; CDR2 reads ANQGSEA. V was shortened by 8 bases and J by 10 bases, with 16 bases between the two germline ends. The CDR3 sequence is CSFRVGRAQYF. In nucleotides, the CDR3 is TGCAGCTTTCGGGTAGGCCGCGCGCAGTATTTT.

The chain links TRBV6-1 to TRBJ2-1; D perhaps matches TRBD2 (6 bases). Trimming pared 2 bases from V and 4 bases from J, leaving 9 bases between. Per the germline V gene, CDR1 is MNHNS and CDR2 is SASEGT. The CDR3 is 14 residues long. The CDR3 loop is CASSEKGTYNEQFF. CDR3 nucleotides: TGTGCCAGCAGTGAAAAAGGGACTTACAATGAGCAGTTCTTC.

The sample holds a few counts of this clone. V and J are TRBV28 and TRBJ2-3; tentatively, D is TRBD1 (6 bases). V dropped 6 bases and J dropped 4 bases, with 11 bases sitting between them. The CDR3 length is 13 residues. Germline V gives CDR1 MDHEN, CDR2 SYDVKM. DNA for the CDR3: TGTGCCAGCAGAAAACAGGGAGCAGATACGCAGTATTTT. It specifies CASRKQGADTQYF.

The DNA for the CDR3 is TGTGCCAGCAGTATTTACAGGGAGACCGGGGAGCTGTTTTTT. Protein sequence: CASSIYRETGELFF. The chain carries TRBV6-5 and TRBJ2-2; tentatively, D is TRBD1 (6 bases). Trimming left V 5 bases short and J 5 bases short, with 12 bases between. CDR1 is MNHEY, CDR2 SVGAGI, per germline. The CDR3 loop spans 14 amino acids.

J is TRBJ1-2 and V is TRBV28; a weak D match, TRBD1 (6 bases). V lost 3 bases, J lost 3 bases, and 8 bases lay in between. The length of the CDR3 is 13 residues. Germline CDR1 is MDHEN and CDR2 is SYDVKM. CDR3 amino acids: CASSLDSDYGYTF. In DNA, the CDR3 is TGTGCCAGCAGTTTGGACAGTGACTATGGCTACACCTTC.

The chain carries TRBV7-8 and TRBJ1-2; 7 nucleotides line up with TRBD1. CDR3 size: 15 residues. V was clipped by 6 bases and J by 0 bases; unmatched bases: 7. The V gene's germline CDR1 is SGHVS and CDR2 FQNEAQ. This CDR3 reads CASREGTVANYGYTF. CDR3 in DNA: TGTGCCAGCAGGGAAGGGACAGTAGCTAACTATGGCTACACCTTC.

This chain uses TRBV7-6 with TRBJ1-1, with unresolved D. Looked up from germline, CDR1 is SGHVS and CDR2 is FNYEAQ. CDR3 size: 14 residues. V lost 0 bases to trimming and J lost 1 base, with 6 bases between them. The CDR3 DNA is TGTGCCAGCAGCTTAGCGCGAGGGAACACTGAAGCTTTCTTT. Protein: CASSLARGNTEAFF.

This chain connects TRBV28 to TRBJ1-3, with TRBD1 matching 7 bases. CDR3 length: 15 residues. The J segment lost 0 bases and the V segment lost 6 bases, leaving 5 bases of the junction unmatched. The germline CDR1 and CDR2 sequences are MDHEN and SYDVKM. CDR3 residues: CASRTGTASGNTIYF. The CDR3 DNA reads as TGTGCCAGCAGAACAGGGACAGCCTCTGGAAACACCATATATTTT.

The rearrangement links TRBV9 to TRBJ1-1, with D unresolved. The CDR3 runs to 14 residues. Deletions cut 4 bases from V and 6 bases from J, with 16 bases between. Per germline, CDR1 SGDLS and CDR2 YYNGEE. CDR3 region: CASSSTGGGAEAFF. CDR3 nucleotides: TGTGCCAGCAGCTCCACGGGTGGCGGCGCTGAAGCTTTCTTT.

This chain connects TRBV7-3 to TRBJ2-5, with 8 bases fitting TRBD1. In germline, CDR1 is SGHTA, CDR2 FQGTGA. Trimming took 2 bases from V and 4 from J; bases not matched to a gene: 3. The CDR3 has 14 residues. Here the CDR3 reads CASSLAGGSETQYF. The CDR3 DNA follows: TGTGCCAGCAGCTTAGCAGGGGGCTCAGAGACCCAGTACTTC.

This chain links TRBV28 with TRBJ2-1; 14 bases are shared with TRBD2. This CDR3 is built from 19 residues. Germline V CDR1 and CDR2: MDHEN, SYDVKM. Germline trimming cut 4 bases from V and 7 bases from J; bases unmatched to any gene: 15. The CDR3 loop is CASSYFDPRLAGGLNEQFF. In DNA form, the CDR3 reads TGTGCCAGCAGTTACTTTGATCCTCGACTAGCGGGGGGGCTAAATGAGCAGTTCTTC. The full variable domain, with the rest looked up from reference TRBV28 and TRBJ2-1, is DVKVTQSSRYLVKRTGEKVFLECVQDMDHENMFWYRQDPGLGLRLIYFSYDVKMKEKGDIPEGYSVSREKKERFSLILESASTNQTSMYLCASSYFDPRLAGGLNEQFFGPGTRLTVL.

About this clone itself: An end of the junction differs from the germline gene, which may be a read error. The chain joins TRBV5-6 to TRBJ2-7, with TRBD1 as a possible D gene (7 bases). CDR1 is SGHDT and CDR2 is YYEEEE in the germline V gene. The CDR3 runs 12 residues. CDR3 DNA: TGTGCCAGCAGCTTGTTTCAGGGGGGTCTTACCTTC. This codes for CASSLFQGGLTF.

CDR3 protein: CASSSLAGASVEQYF. DNA for the CDR3: TGTGCCAGCAGCTCTCTAGCGGGGGCCTCAGTGGAGCAGTACTTC. The V and J genes are TRBV5-5 and TRBJ2-7; 10 bases align to TRBD2. Germline V lookup: CDR1 SGHKS, CDR2 YYEKEE (reference sequence). This CDR3 contains 15 residues. The V and J ends lost 3 bases and 7 bases, in that order; junction bases with no gene match: 10.

V usage is TRBV18 and J usage is TRBJ2-2; 7 bases align to TRBD2. The CDR3 contains 15 residues. J gave up 5 bases and V 2 bases, and 5 bases lay outside the gene matches. Germline V CDR1 and CDR2: KGHSH, LQKENI. This CDR3 is CASSPMQGGTGELFF. The CDR3 region has the DNA TGTGCCAGCTCACCAATGCAGGGAGGGACCGGGGAGCTGTTTTTT.

The V call is TRBV27, the J call TRBJ1-6; possibly TRBD1 for D (5 bases). Germline lookup yields CDR1 MNHEY and CDR2 SMNVEV (reference sequence). The CDR3 is 16 residues long. V was shortened by 4 bases and J by 7 bases, with 17 bases between the two germline ends. Here the CDR3 reads CASSSLTGQGNSPLHF. The CDR3 nucleotides read TGTGCCAGCAGTTCTTTAACTGGGCAGGGCAATTCACCCCTCCACTTT.

This clone has more than one count but fewer than ten. Here the CDR3 reads CASTRQGMSSGNTIYF. The CDR3 DNA is TGTGCCAGCACCAGACAGGGGATGAGCTCTGGAAACACCATATATTTT. The chain combines TRBV6-6 with TRBJ1-3; 8 nucleotides align to TRBD1. Trimming took 7 bases from V and 0 from J; bases not matched to a gene: 8. CDR3 length: 16 residues. The germline V gene has CDR1 MNHNY and CDR2 SVGAGI (reference sequence).

V is TRBV9 and J is TRBJ2-3, with D possibly matching TRBD1 (6 bases). Germline CDR1 and CDR2: SGDLS and YYNGEE. The germline V and J ends were trimmed by 6 bases and 2 bases, with 16 bases remaining between them. The CDR3 consists of 15 residues. CDR3 region: CASNPPGQLTDTQYF. The CDR3 bases are TGTGCCAGCAACCCCCCCGGACAGCTCACAGATACGCAGTATTTT.

The V call is TRBV28, the J call TRBJ2-3, with TRBD1 matching over 7 bases. V lost 5 bases, J lost 3 bases, and 8 bases stayed unmatched. The V gene's germline CDR1 is MDHEN and CDR2 SYDVKM. The CDR3 length is 15 residues. CDR3 nucleotide sequence: TGTGCCAGCAGTAAGCCGACAGGGCAGACAGATACGCAGTATTTT. Translated, it gives CASSKPTGQTDTQYF.

In this sample, this clone turned up once. V gene TRBV9 combines with J gene TRBJ2-5; D gene unclear. The germline gives CDR1 SGDLS, CDR2 YYNGEE. Trimming took off 0 bases at V and 6 bases at J, with 12 bases between the two ends. This CDR3 has 14 amino acids. The CDR3 is CASSVGTPPKTQYF. The CDR3 nucleotides read TGTGCCAGCAGCGTAGGTACTCCGCCGAAGACCCAGTACTTC.